Included here is one TCR beta chain sequence, with context. A junction end diverges from the germline sequence, so it may reflect a read error. The sample comes from a study of early stage breast cancer tumors. The repertoire was sequenced with immunoSEQ multiplex PCR; TCRdb's copy has only in-frame clones and lacks some. The data hold 45,000 to 50,000 clones, with roughly four fifths observed a single time. The clonotype originates from a person aged 45 to 59 with breast cancer. Material for sequencing was blood.

The CDR3 DNA is TGTGCCAGCAGTCTTAGGGGACTGAATGAAAGACTGTTTTTT. Protein product: CASSLRGLNERLFF. This chain connects TRBV7-2 to TRBJ1-4, with D possibly matching TRBD1 (5 bases). CDR3 size: 14 residues. Germline CDR1 reads SGHTA; CDR2 reads FQGNSA.